This T cell receptor (beta chain) emerged from a study of T cell repertoires in cytomegalovirus infection. Study details: Evidence of both CMV infection and a matching HLA type came from public TCR beta signatures. Study-wide points: Across the ex vivo response, the dominant clonotypes were HLA-C-restricted CMV-specific TCR beta clonotypes. Cumulative frequency of public TCR beta families picked out carriers of CMV plus the relevant HLA.

This clonotype was seen more than once but under ten times. The antigen remains undetermined. One entry per CDR3 protein results from TCRdb running MiXCR on the reads. The table records some 320,000 distinct CDR3 sequences, 8% to 9.5% of them present only once. Trimming removed 5 bases from V and 6 bases from J, with 13 bases in between. The CDR3 runs 14 residues. Sequenced material: PBMCs. The TCR was taken from a human donor in good health (CMV status not recorded). Some clones in this sample may be carry-over from other donors' samples. V usage is TRBV12-3 or TRBV12-4 and J usage is TRBJ2-2; D not resolved. CDR3 nucleotide sequence: TGTGCCAGCAGTCTCAACTGGGCGCCCGGGGAGCTGTTTTTT. The encoded protein is CASSLNWAPGELFF.